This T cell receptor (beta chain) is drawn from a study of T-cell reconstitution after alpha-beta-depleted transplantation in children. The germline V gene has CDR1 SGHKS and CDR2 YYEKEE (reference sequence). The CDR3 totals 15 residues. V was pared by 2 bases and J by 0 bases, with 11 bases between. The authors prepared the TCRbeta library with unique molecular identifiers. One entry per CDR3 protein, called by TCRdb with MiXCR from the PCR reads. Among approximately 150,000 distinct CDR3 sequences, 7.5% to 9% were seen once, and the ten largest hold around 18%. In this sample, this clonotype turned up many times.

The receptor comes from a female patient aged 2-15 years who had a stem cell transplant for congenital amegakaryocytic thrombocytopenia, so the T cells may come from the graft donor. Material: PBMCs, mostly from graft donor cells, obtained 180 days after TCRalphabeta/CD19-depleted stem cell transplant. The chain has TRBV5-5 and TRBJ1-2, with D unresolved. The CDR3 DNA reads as TGTGCCAGCAGCTTTATACTCGCCTCTAACTATGGCTACACCTTC. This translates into CASSFILASNYGYTF.